This T cell receptor (beta chain) is from a study of PD-L1 blockade in urothelial cancer. Trimming cost V 5 bases and J 5 bases; bases outside gene matches: 13. This CDR3 comprises 17 residues. Germline CDR1 reads SNHLY; CDR2 reads FYNNEI. Study-level points and caveats: In blood sampled pretreatment, TCR clonality below the median predicted better survival.

This clone was seen a few times. The antigen is unknown. Spiking each PCR with synthetic TCR analog templates was performed. Data came from immunoSEQ multiplex PCR; TCRdb stores just in-frame clones and leaves some out. Found here are 70,000 to 75,000 clones, around four fifths of them singletons; the top ten hold about 4.5%. The chain couples TRBV2 to TRBJ2-5; 11 bases agree with TRBD2. This receptor was identified in a man between 65 and 80 years old with urothelial cancer. The sample consisted of PBMCs, taken around atezolizumab (anti-PD-L1) treatment. CDR3 nucleotides: TGTGCCAGCAGTATAGGACTAGCGGGCGATGGCCGGGAGACCCAGTACTTC. Translation gives CASSIGLAGDGRETQYF.